Below are 4 T cell receptor beta chains sequenced from a single sample in a study of cytomegalovirus exposure and HLA in healthy donors. Generated by immunoSEQ multiplex PCR, the TCRdb table keeps only in-frame clones and is missing some. The sample holds some 340,000 clones, approximately 90% seen once. Sequenced sample: PBMCs. The origin of the receptors is a woman aged 25 to 45 in good health and CMV-seropositive.

The chain joins TRBV7-2 to TRBJ2-7, with no clear D. V lost 1 base, J lost 2 bases, and 12 bases lay in between. This CDR3 is 15 amino acids long. Germline CDR1 is SGHTA and CDR2 is FQGNSA. Here the CDR3 DNA reads TGTGCCAGCAGCTTAGACGTCAGTCGTGCCTACGAGCAGTACTTC. This sequence encodes CASSLDVSRAYEQYF.

The chain is built from TRBV10-2 and TRBJ1-6; TRBD1 matches 9 bases. Germline V gene sequence: CDR1 WSHSY, CDR2 SAAADI. This CDR3 has 15 amino acids. V shed 7 bases and J 6 bases; nucleotides not matched to a gene: 7. The CDR3 DNA follows: TGCGCCAGCAACCCCGGGACAGGGCCTAATTCACCCCTCCACTTT. This encodes CASNPGTGPNSPLHF.

The chain carries TRBV9 and TRBJ2-3; 7 bases match TRBD1. The CDR3 totals 18 residues. J was trimmed by 0 bases and V by 0 bases; bases with no gene match: 10. Germline V CDR1 and CDR2: SGDLS, YYNGEE. CDR3 in amino acids: CASSVEGQRIASTDTQYF. CDR3 DNA: TGTGCCAGCAGCGTAGAGGGACAGCGAATTGCTAGCACAGATACGCAGTATTTT.

The V call is TRBV5-4, the J call TRBJ2-7; 10 nucleotides line up with TRBD1. The J segment lost 2 bases and the V segment lost 4 bases, leaving 9 bases of the junction unmatched. The germline CDR1 and CDR2 sequences are SGHNT and YYREEE (reference sequence). CDR3 size: 16 residues. CDR3 loop: CASSASRDRGAYEQYF. In DNA, the CDR3 is TGTGCCAGCAGCGCCTCCCGGGACAGGGGTGCCTACGAGCAGTACTTC.